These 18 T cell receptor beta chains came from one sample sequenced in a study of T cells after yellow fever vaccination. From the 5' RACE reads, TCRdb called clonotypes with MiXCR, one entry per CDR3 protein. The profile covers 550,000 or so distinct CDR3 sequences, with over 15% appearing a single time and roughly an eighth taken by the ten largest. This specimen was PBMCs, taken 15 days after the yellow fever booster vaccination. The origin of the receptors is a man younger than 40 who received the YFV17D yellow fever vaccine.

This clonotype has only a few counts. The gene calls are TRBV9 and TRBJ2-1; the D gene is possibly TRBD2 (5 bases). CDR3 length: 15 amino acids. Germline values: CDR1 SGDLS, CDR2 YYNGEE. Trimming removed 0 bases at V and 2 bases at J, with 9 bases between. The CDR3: CASSVEAVTYNEQFF. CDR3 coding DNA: TGTGCCAGCAGCGTAGAAGCGGTCACCTACAATGAGCAGTTCTTC.

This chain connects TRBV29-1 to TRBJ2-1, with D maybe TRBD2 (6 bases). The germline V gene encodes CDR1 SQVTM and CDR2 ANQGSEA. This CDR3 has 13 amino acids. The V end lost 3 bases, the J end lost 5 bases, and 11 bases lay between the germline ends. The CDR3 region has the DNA TGCAGCGTTGATCAGCGGAGGGACAATGAGCAGTTCTTC. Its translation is CSVDQRRDNEQFF.

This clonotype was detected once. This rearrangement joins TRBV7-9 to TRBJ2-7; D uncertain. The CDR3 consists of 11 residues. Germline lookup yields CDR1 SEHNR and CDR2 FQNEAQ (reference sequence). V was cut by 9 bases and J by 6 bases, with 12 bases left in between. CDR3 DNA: TGTGCCAGTGGCCCTTCCCGCGAGCAGTACTTC. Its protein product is CASGPSREQYF. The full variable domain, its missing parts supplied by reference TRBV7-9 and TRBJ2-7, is DTGVSQNPRHKITKRGQNVTFRCDPISEHNRLYWYRQTLGQGPEFLTYFQNEAQLEKSRLLSDRFSAERPKGSFSTLEIQRTEQGDSAMYLCASGPSREQYFGPGTRLTVT.

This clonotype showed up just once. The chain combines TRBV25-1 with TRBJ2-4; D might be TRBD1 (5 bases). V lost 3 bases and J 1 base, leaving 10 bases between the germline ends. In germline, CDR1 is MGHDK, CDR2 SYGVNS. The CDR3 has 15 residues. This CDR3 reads CASSDGNRAKNIQYF. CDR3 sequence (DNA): TGTGCCAGCAGTGATGGGAACAGGGCCAAAAACATTCAGTACTTC.

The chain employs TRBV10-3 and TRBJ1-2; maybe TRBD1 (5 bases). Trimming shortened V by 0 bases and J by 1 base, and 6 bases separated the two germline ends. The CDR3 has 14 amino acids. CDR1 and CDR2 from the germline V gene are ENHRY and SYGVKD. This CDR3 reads CAISESDSNYGYTF. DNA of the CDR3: TGTGCCATCAGTGAGTCTGACAGTAACTATGGCTACACCTTC.

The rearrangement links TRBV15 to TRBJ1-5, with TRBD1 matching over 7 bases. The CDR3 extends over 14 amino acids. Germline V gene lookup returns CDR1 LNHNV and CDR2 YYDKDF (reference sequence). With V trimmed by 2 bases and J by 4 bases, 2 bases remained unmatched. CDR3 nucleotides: TGTGCCACCAGCAGACAGGGGGATAATCAGCCCCAGCATTTT. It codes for CATSRQGDNQPQHF.

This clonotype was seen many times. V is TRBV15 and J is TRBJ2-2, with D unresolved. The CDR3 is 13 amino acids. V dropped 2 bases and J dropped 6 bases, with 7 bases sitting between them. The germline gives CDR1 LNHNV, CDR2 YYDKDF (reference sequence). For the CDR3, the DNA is TGTGCCACCAGCAGAACTGGGTCCGGGGAGCTGTTTTTT. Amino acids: CATSRTGSGELFF. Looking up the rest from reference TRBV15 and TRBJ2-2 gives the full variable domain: DAMVIQNPRYQVTQFGKPVTLSCSQTLNHNVMYWYQQKSSQAPKLLFHYYDKDFNNEADTPDNFQSRRPNTSFCFLDIRSPGLGDTAMYLCATSRTGSGELFFGEGSRLTVL.

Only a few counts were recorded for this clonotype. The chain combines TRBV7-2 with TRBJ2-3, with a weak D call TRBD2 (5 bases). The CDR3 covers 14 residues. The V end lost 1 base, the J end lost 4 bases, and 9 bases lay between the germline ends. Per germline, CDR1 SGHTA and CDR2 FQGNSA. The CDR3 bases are TGTGCCAGCAGCTTAGTGCGGGTTTCAGATACGCAGTATTTT. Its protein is CASSLVRVSDTQYF.

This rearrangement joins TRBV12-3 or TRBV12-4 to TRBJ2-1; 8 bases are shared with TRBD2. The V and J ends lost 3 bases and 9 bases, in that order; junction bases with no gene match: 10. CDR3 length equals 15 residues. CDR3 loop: CASSFRVAGSSEQFF. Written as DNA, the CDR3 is TGTGCCAGCAGTTTTCGGGTAGCGGGATCAAGTGAGCAGTTCTTC.

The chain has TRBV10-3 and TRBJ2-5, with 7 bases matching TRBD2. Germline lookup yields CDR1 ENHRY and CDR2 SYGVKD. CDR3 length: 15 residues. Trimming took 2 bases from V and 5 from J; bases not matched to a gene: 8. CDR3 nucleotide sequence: TGTGCCATCAGTGAGGAGTACGGGGGGAGGGAGACCCAGTACTTC. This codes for CAISEEYGGRETQYF.

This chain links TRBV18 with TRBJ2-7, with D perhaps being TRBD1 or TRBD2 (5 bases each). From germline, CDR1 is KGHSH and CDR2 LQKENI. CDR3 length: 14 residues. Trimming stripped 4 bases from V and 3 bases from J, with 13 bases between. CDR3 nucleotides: TGTGCCAGCTCACGGGTGGGGACCTACTACGAGCAGTACTTC. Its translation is CASSRVGTYYEQYF. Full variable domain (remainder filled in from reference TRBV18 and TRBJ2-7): NAGVMQNPRHLVRRRGQEARLRCSPMKGHSHVYWYRQLPEEGLKFMVYLQKENIIDESGMPKERFSAEFPKEGPSILRIQQVVRGDSAAYFCASSRVGTYYEQYFGPGTRLTVT.

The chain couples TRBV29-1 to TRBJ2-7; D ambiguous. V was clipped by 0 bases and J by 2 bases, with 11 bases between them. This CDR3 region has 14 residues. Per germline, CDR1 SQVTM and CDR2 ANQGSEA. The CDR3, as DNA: TGCAGCGTTGAAGATAAATATCCCCCCTACGAGCAGTACTTC. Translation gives CSVEDKYPPYEQYF.

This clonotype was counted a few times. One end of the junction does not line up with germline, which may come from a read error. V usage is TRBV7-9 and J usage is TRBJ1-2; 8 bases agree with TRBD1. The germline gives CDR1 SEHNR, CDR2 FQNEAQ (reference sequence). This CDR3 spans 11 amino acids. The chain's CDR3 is CASSSDRAPVF. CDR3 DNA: TGTGCCAGCAGCTCGGACAGGGCACCAGTGTTC.

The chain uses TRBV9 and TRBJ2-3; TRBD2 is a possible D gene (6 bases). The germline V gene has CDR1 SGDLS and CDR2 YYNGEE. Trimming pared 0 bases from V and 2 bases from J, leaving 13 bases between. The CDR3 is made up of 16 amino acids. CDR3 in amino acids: CASSVGWLATTDTQYF. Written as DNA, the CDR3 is TGTGCCAGCAGCGTAGGATGGCTAGCGACCACAGATACGCAGTATTTT.

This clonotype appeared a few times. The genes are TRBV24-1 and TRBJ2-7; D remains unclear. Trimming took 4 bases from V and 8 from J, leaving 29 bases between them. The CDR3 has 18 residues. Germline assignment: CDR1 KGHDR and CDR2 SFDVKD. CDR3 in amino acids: CATSEPSPSSGLTEKQYF. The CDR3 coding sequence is TGTGCCACCAGTGAACCGTCACCGAGCTCCGGGCTCACGGAGAAGCAGTACTTC.

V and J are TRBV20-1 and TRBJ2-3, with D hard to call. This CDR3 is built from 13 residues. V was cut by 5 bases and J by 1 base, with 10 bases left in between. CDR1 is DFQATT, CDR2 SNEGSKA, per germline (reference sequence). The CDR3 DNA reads TGCAGTGCTCAGGCGGCTGGCACAGATACGCAGTATTTT. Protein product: CSAQAAGTDTQYF.

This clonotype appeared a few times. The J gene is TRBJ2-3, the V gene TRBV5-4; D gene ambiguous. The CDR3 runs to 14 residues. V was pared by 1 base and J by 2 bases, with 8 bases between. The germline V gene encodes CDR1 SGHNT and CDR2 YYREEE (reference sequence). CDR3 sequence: CASSLPEYTDTQYF. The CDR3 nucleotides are TGTGCCAGCAGCTTGCCGGAGTACACAGATACGCAGTATTTT.

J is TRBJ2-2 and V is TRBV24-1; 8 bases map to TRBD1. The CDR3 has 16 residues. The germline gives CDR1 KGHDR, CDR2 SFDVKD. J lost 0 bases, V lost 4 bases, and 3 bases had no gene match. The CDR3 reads CATSDPGQANTGELFF. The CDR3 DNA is TGTGCCACCAGTGACCCGGGACAGGCGAACACCGGGGAGCTGTTTTTT.